Each of the 25 T cell receptor beta chains below was sequenced from the same sample in a study of T cells in Graves' hyperthyroidism and ophthalmopathy. Amplified TCR beta CDR3 regions came from RNA transcripts. The HTBI primer set served for first-round RT-PCR of the TCR CDR3. One entry per CDR3 protein results from TCRdb running MiXCR on the multiplex PCR reads. This sample carries roughly 500,000 distinct CDR3 sequences, approximately 25% of them seen once, and the ten largest clones take about 11%. The sample consisted of blood. Every receptor here comes from a woman in her thirties with Graves' ophthalmopathy.

This clonotype was counted only a few times. The rearrangement joins TRBV20-1 to TRBJ1-1; possibly TRBD1 for D (5 bases). The CDR3 spans 13 residues. The germline V gene has CDR1 DFQATT and CDR2 SNEGSKA (reference sequence). The V gene lost 5 bases and the J gene lost 1 base, with 11 bases spanning the gap. For the CDR3, the DNA is TGCAGTGCTCGTGGACACTCGAACACTGAAGCTTTCTTT. Protein sequence: CSARGHSNTEAFF.

This clonotype was found many times. The rearrangement joins TRBV6-1 to TRBJ2-3; D is unresolved. The germline gives CDR1 MNHNS, CDR2 SASEGT. The CDR3 is 12 amino acids. V was clipped by 6 bases and J by 3 bases, with 7 bases between them. The CDR3 is CASSPMTDTQYF. The CDR3 DNA follows: TGTGCCAGCAGCCCCATGACAGATACGCAGTATTTT.

This clonotype was found many times. The chain has TRBV14 and TRBJ1-3, with a weak D call TRBD1 (5 bases). The CDR3 length is 19 residues. Trimming removed 4 bases from V and 4 bases from J, with 26 bases in between. Looked up from germline, CDR1 is SGHDN and CDR2 is FVKESK. Here the CDR3 reads CASSLGHRYAPSLGNTIYF. The CDR3 nucleotides are TGTGCCAGCAGCCTTGGACATCGTTATGCCCCTAGCCTAGGAAACACCATATATTTT.

CDR3 amino acids: CASSNFPGEAFF. In nucleotides, the CDR3 is TGTGCCAGCAGCAACTTCCCAGGAGAAGCTTTCTTT. The chain combines TRBV7-9 with TRBJ1-1; D call uncertain. Trimming took off 5 bases at V and 8 bases at J, with 12 bases between the two ends. From germline, CDR1 is SEHNR and CDR2 FQNEAQ (reference sequence). The CDR3 is 12 amino acids.

This clonotype was seen a handful of times. The chain is built from TRBV12-3 or TRBV12-4 and TRBJ2-2, with TRBD2 identical over 10 bases. The CDR3 spans 15 residues. The trim removed 4 bases at V and 4 bases at J, leaving 3 bases unmatched. CDR3 in DNA: TGTGCCAGCAGTTACGCTAGCGGGAGCACCGGGGAGCTGTTTTTT. This translates into CASSYASGSTGELFF.

The V call is TRBV6-2 or TRBV6-3, the J call TRBJ1-5; D is uncertain. V dropped 0 bases and J dropped 0 bases, with 15 bases sitting between them. The V gene's germline CDR1 is MNHEY and CDR2 SVGEGT. The CDR3 has 18 residues. This CDR3 reads CASSYSGSTSYSNQPQHF. The CDR3 DNA reads as TGTGCCAGCAGTTACTCAGGGTCGACAAGCTATAGCAATCAGCCCCAGCATTTT.

This clonotype has a handful of counts. This CDR3 is CASRTGTGKYEQYF. CDR3 DNA: TGTGCCAGCAGGACCGGGACAGGGAAATACGAGCAGTACTTC. This chain links TRBV12-3 or TRBV12-4 with TRBJ2-7; 9 bases fit TRBD1. This CDR3 is built from 14 residues. The V segment lost 6 bases and the J segment 4 bases; nucleotides outside the gene matches: 7.

The gene calls are TRBV19 and TRBJ1-5, with unresolved D. V was shortened by 3 bases and J by 0 bases, with 15 bases between the two germline ends. The germline gives CDR1 LNHDA, CDR2 SQIVND (reference sequence). CDR3 length: 17 residues. The CDR3 sequence is CASSIDAIRYSNQPQHF. CDR3 DNA: TGTGCCAGTAGTATCGATGCGATTCGTTATAGCAATCAGCCCCAGCATTTT.

The chain joins TRBV5-1 to TRBJ1-2, with D possibly TRBD1 on 6 matching bases. Germline V gene lookup returns CDR1 SGHRS and CDR2 YFSETQ. V was shortened by 5 bases and J by 7 bases, with 21 bases between the two germline ends. This CDR3 comprises 15 residues. In DNA form, the CDR3 reads TGCGCCAGCAGAACTCCAGGGGTTTCACGGATTGGCTACACCTTC. This sequence encodes CASRTPGVSRIGYTF.

In this sample, this clonotype turned up many times. This chain uses TRBV14 with TRBJ2-5, with 7 bases lining up with TRBD1. The germline gives CDR1 SGHDN, CDR2 FVKESK. V lost 6 bases to trimming and J lost 5 bases; unmatched junction nucleotides: 6. The CDR3 runs to 13 residues. CDR3: CASSRQGSETQYF. CDR3 in DNA: TGTGCCAGCAGTCGACAGGGCAGCGAGACCCAGTACTTC. The full variable domain, completed using reference TRBV14 and TRBJ2-5, is EAGVTQFPSHSVIEKGQTVTLRCDPISGHDNLYWYRRVMGKEIKFLLHFVKESKQDESGMPNNRFLAERTGGTYSTLKVQPAELEDSGVYFCASSRQGSETQYFGPGTRLLVL.

This clonotype appeared many times. The chain has TRBV2 and TRBJ1-5, with a weak D call TRBD1 (5 bases). Germline V gives CDR1 SNHLY, CDR2 FYNNEI. V shed 4 bases and J shed 5 bases, with 12 bases lying between them. The CDR3 length is 14 residues. The CDR3 DNA is TGTGCCAGCAGTGTATTGGACAAGTATCAGCCCCAGCATTTT. It translates to CASSVLDKYQPQHF. The full variable domain, rest sourced from reference TRBV2 and TRBJ1-5, is EPEVTQTPSHQVTQMGQEVILRCVPISNHLYFYWYRQILGQKVEFLVSFYNNEISEKSEIFDDQFSVERPDGSNFTLKIRSTKLEDSAMYFCASSVLDKYQPQHFGDGTRLSIL.

The rearrangement links TRBV7-3 to TRBJ1-1; possibly TRBD1 for D (5 bases). This CDR3 region has 13 residues. CDR1 and CDR2 from the germline V gene are SGHTA and FQGTGA. V lost 5 bases, J lost 8 bases, and 15 bases lay in between. In DNA, the CDR3 is TGTGCCAGCAGCCTCAAAAGGGGATTGGAAGCTTTCTTT. Protein sequence: CASSLKRGLEAFF.

This clonotype occurred many times. Likely a read error: the CDR3 ends without its conserved phenylalanine or tryptophan. This rearrangement joins TRBV6-5 to TRBJ2-7; perhaps TRBD1 as D (6 bases). Trimming left V 2 bases short and J 5 bases short, with 13 bases between. The CDR3 sequence is 14 residues long. CDR1 is MNHEY and CDR2 is SVGAGI in the germline V gene. The CDR3 sequence is CASSYSRGDHEQYL. The CDR3 coding sequence is TGTGCCAGCAGTTACAGCAGGGGTGATCACGAGCAGTACCTC.

The chain recombines TRBV4-2 with TRBJ2-7, with D unclear. The CDR3 has 15 amino acids. Germline CDR1 and CDR2: LGHNA and YNFKEQ. CDR3 region: CVGSQETGSSYEQYF. The DNA of the CDR3 is TGTGTCGGCAGCCAAGAAACCGGGTCGTCCTACGAGCAGTACTTC.

This clonotype was picked up many times. This chain links TRBV6-4 with TRBJ1-1; a weak D match, TRBD1 (5 bases). Germline CDR1 MRHNA, CDR2 SNTAGT. V was pared by 5 bases and J by 1 base, with 20 bases between. The CDR3 runs 17 residues. CDR3 amino acids: CASSTDRVKMRNTEAFF. The CDR3 DNA sequence: TGTGCCAGCAGTACCGACAGAGTAAAAATGAGGAACACTGAAGCTTTCTTT.

This clonotype came up many times. The chain carries TRBV12-3 or TRBV12-4 and TRBJ1-2, with a tentative D call TRBD1 (5 bases). This CDR3 is built from 15 residues. Trimming left V 7 bases short and J 4 bases short, with 19 bases between. CDR3 sequence: CASTQYRRATYGYTF. In DNA form, the CDR3 reads TGTGCCAGCACTCAATACAGGAGAGCAACCTATGGCTACACCTTC.

This clonotype was seen at least ten times. This chain links TRBV5-1 with TRBJ1-2; tentative D call: TRBD1 (6 bases). Germline V gene lookup returns CDR1 SGHRS and CDR2 YFSETQ. The CDR3 is 15 residues long. V lost 0 bases and J 4 bases, leaving 13 bases between the germline ends. The CDR3 reads CASSLAPGEGYGYTF. The CDR3 nucleotides are TGCGCCAGCAGCTTGGCTCCAGGGGAGGGCTATGGCTACACCTTC.

This clonotype was recorded at least ten times. The chain has TRBV5-1 and TRBJ2-7, with D maybe TRBD1 (6 bases). The CDR3 contains 15 residues. V lost 1 base, J lost 1 base, and 12 bases lay in between. Germline CDR1 and CDR2: SGHRS and YFSETQ. The CDR3 region is CASSLTGYSSYEQYF. The CDR3 DNA reads as TGCGCCAGCAGCTTGACAGGGTACTCTTCCTACGAGCAGTACTTC.

This clonotype was seen repeatedly, ten times or more. This chain uses TRBV6-5 with TRBJ1-1; unclear D gene. Per germline, CDR1 MNHEY and CDR2 SVGAGI. V dropped 8 bases and J dropped 5 bases, with 21 bases sitting between them. This CDR3 region has 15 residues. As DNA, the CDR3 is TGTGCCAGCTATGTTAGCGGCACACTTGGGACTGAAGCTTTCTTT. It encodes CASYVSGTLGTEAFF.

This CDR3 is CATESGGVNTGELFF. Written as DNA, the CDR3 is TGTGCCACCGAGAGCGGGGGGGTAAACACCGGGGAGCTGTTTTTT. The chain combines TRBV24-1 with TRBJ2-2; TRBD2 aligns across 10 bases. CDR3 length: 15 amino acids. Losses at the gene ends were 9 bases for V and 2 bases for J; bases not matched to a gene: 5. The germline V gene encodes CDR1 KGHDR and CDR2 SFDVKD.

This clonotype has at least ten counts. The chain is built from TRBV2 and TRBJ1-1, with 11 bases lining up with TRBD1. CDR1 SNHLY and CDR2 FYNNEI come from the germline V gene. The length of the CDR3 is 14 residues. Losses at the gene ends were 5 bases for V and 4 bases for J; bases not matched to a gene: 3. The CDR3 loop is CASSRDRGVTEAFF. The CDR3 coding sequence is TGTGCCAGCAGTCGGGACAGGGGGGTCACTGAAGCTTTCTTT.

This clonotype was seen repeatedly, ten times or more. CDR3 coding DNA: TGTGCCAGCAGGCTATCCTGGGGGAACACCGGGGAGCTGTTTTTT. It encodes CASRLSWGNTGELFF. The genes are TRBV28 and TRBJ2-2; D is unresolved. This CDR3 region has 15 residues. V lost 6 bases, J lost 1 base, and 12 bases lay in between. Germline CDR1 is MDHEN and CDR2 is SYDVKM.

The chain has TRBV6-1 and TRBJ2-3; perhaps D is TRBD1 or TRBD2 (5 bases each). The CDR3 extends over 14 amino acids. Deletions cut 5 bases from V and 0 bases from J, with 9 bases between. The V gene's germline CDR1 is MNHNS and CDR2 SASEGT. The CDR3 sequence is CASSKRDSTDTQYF. CDR3 nucleotide sequence: TGTGCCAGCAGTAAAAGGGACAGCACAGATACGCAGTATTTT.

This clonotype was recorded many times. The V gene is TRBV5-1, the J gene TRBJ2-7; 9 bases agree with TRBD1. Germline V lookup: CDR1 SGHRS, CDR2 YFSETQ. V dropped 3 bases and J dropped 4; count of bases not matched to a gene: 8. The CDR3 length is 15 residues. The DNA for the CDR3 is TGCGCCAGCAGCTACGACGGGACAGGGAGTTACGAGCAGTACTTC. Translation: CASSYDGTGSYEQYF.

The V gene is TRBV7-8, the J gene TRBJ2-7, with D uncertain. The CDR3 contains 13 residues. Deletions cut 5 bases from V and 7 bases from J, with 15 bases between. Germline CDR1 and CDR2: SGHVS and FQNEAQ. The DNA of the CDR3 is TGTGCCAGCAGCCCCGGAGCCGCGGATGAGCAGTACTTC. The encoded protein is CASSPGAADEQYF.